These T cell receptor beta chains were read from a single sample in a study of blood T cells in healthy people across ages. TCRdb fed the 5' RACE reads into MiXCR, producing one record per CDR3 protein. The sample holds almost 800,000 distinct CDR3 sequences; 58% are singletons and the top ten take 22%. Source material: blood. The receptors here all came from a man aged 25-45 years in good health. Both conserved end residues are part of each CDR3. The D gene is left open where the match is weak. Rows may omit the clone size; those that give it use once, few, many or a size class.

V	size	D	J	CDR3	DNA
TRBV29-1	.	.	TRBJ1-5	CSVLGAFNQPQHF	TGCAGCGTTCTTGGAGCCTTCAATCAGCCCCAGCATTTT
TRBV29-1	.	.	TRBJ2-6	CSVSSSGGANVLTF	TGCAGCGTTTCGTCCTCGGGGGGGGCCAACGTCCTGACTTTC
TRBV21-1	.	.	TRBJ1-6	CASSRKSPLHF	TGTGCCAGCAGCAGAAAATCACCCCTCCACTTT
TRBV27	few	.	TRBJ2-7	CASSLSHRVWSYEQYF	TGTGCCAGCAGTTTATCACACAGGGTCTGGAGCTACGAGCAGTACTTC
TRBV14	.	.	TRBJ2-5	CASSQEGRLQETQYF	TGTGCCAGCAGCCAAGAGGGCAGGCTCCAAGAGACCCAGTACTTC
TRBV7-2	.	.	TRBJ2-7	CASSPQRGFRGDPYEQYF	TGTGCCAGCAGCCCCCAGCGGGGATTCAGGGGAGACCCCTACGAGCAGTACTTC
TRBV7-2	.	.	TRBJ2-1	CARSHRQVYSYNEQFF	TGTGCCCGCAGCCACAGACAGGTCTACTCCTACAATGAGCAGTTCTTC
TRBV20-1	.	.	TRBJ2-3	CSALLQLDTQYF	TGCAGTGCTCTATTACAACTAGATACGCAGTATTTT
TRBV30	once	TRBD2	TRBJ2-5	CAGREIAGGQETQYF	TGTGCCGGGAGGGAAATAGCGGGGGGCCAAGAGACCCAGTACTTC
TRBV6-2/TRBV6-3	.	.	TRBJ2-7	CASSYSGNNWYEQYF	TGTGCCAGCAGTTACTCAGGGAACAACTGGTACGAGCAGTACTTC
TRBV6-2/TRBV6-3	.	TRBD1	TRBJ2-5	CASSHGPDRYDGGTQYF	TGTGCCAGCAGTCACGGACCGGACAGGTACGACGGCGGGACCCAGTACTTC
TRBV29-1	few	TRBD1	TRBJ1-1	CSVGTDRLGAEAFF	TGCAGCGTTGGAACGGACAGGTTGGGAGCTGAAGCTTTCTTT
TRBV3-1	once	.	TRBJ2-1	CASSQGSRSYNEQFF	TGTGCCAGCAGCCAAGGCTCCCGCTCCTACAATGAGCAGTTCTTC
TRBV29-1	few	.	TRBJ2-7	CSAIWGVTYEQYF	TGCAGCGCCATATGGGGGGTAACCTACGAGCAGTACTTC
TRBV7-6	.	TRBD1	TRBJ2-7	CASSSMDRGLYEQYF	TGTGCCAGCAGCTCGATGGACAGGGGGTTGTACGAGCAGTACTTC
TRBV9	.	.	TRBJ2-2	CASSVGGAGELFF	TGTGCCAGCAGCGTAGGGGGTGCCGGGGAGCTGTTTTTT
TRBV20-1	.	.	TRBJ1-2	CSAPDKGGPYGYTF	TGCAGTGCCCCGGACAAGGGAGGGCCTTATGGCTACACCTTC
TRBV14	.	TRBD2	TRBJ2-1	CASSQRSGSLSSYNEQFF	TGTGCCAGCAGCCAGCGGAGCGGGAGTCTCAGCTCCTACAATGAGCAGTTCTTC
TRBV11-2	.	.	TRBJ2-1	CANSYPRGQFF	TGTGCCAACAGCTACCCCCGTGGGCAGTTCTTC
TRBV6-1	.	TRBD1	TRBJ2-3	CASNTGTGSTDTQYF	TGTGCCAGCAATACCGGGACAGGGAGTACAGATACGCAGTATTTT
TRBV27	.	TRBD2	TRBJ2-7	CASSFAGVNYEQYF	TGTGCCAGCAGTTTCGCGGGAGTCAACTACGAGCAGTACTTC
TRBV12-3/TRBV12-4	.	TRBD1	TRBJ1-2	CASSTGQAAHYGYTF	TGTGCCAGCAGCACCGGACAGGCCGCCCACTATGGCTACACCTTC
TRBV6-6	.	.	TRBJ2-7	CASRERQEYEQYF	TGTGCCAGCAGAGAAAGACAGGAATACGAGCAGTACTTC
TRBV7-4	.	TRBD2	TRBJ2-7	CASSRGERGVEQYF	TGTGCCAGCAGTAGAGGGGAGCGGGGGGTCGAGCAGTACTTC
TRBV3-1	.	.	TRBJ2-1	CASSPIRGASNNEQFF	TGTGCCAGCAGCCCTATCCGGGGGGCGTCTAACAATGAGCAGTTCTTC
TRBV15	few	.	TRBJ2-3	CATSRQGQVQDTQYF	TGTGCCACCAGCAGACAGGGCCAGGTCCAAGATACGCAGTATTTT
TRBV5-1	many	.	TRBJ2-5	CASSGNQETQYF	TGCGCCAGCAGTGGTAACCAAGAGACCCAGTACTTC
TRBV4-1	few	.	TRBJ1-1	CASSPRTEGNTEAFF	TGCGCCAGCAGCCCACGGACCGAGGGGAACACTGAAGCTTTCTTT
TRBV27	few	.	TRBJ2-7	CASSRGGSREQYF	TGTGCCAGCAGTCGTGGAGGGTCCCGCGAGCAGTACTTC
TRBV20-1	.	.	TRBJ1-1	CSARRQLNTEAFF	TGCAGTGCTCGTCGACAGTTGAACACTGAAGCTTTCTTT
TRBV6-2/TRBV6-3	few	.	TRBJ2-5	CASSRRERRGTQYF	TGTGCCAGCAGTCGCCGGGAGCGCCGGGGGACCCAGTACTTC
TRBV4-2	.	.	TRBJ1-5	CASSLEPGNQPQHF	TGTGCCAGCAGCCTAGAGCCCGGCAATCAGCCCCAGCATTTT
TRBV15	.	.	TRBJ2-1	CATSRDFGLETNEQFF	TGTGCCACCAGCAGAGATTTCGGACTGGAGACGAATGAGCAGTTCTTC
TRBV20-1	many	.	TRBJ2-7	CSASGVKTGMAGAAEQYF	TGCAGTGCTAGCGGAGTGAAGACAGGGATGGCGGGGGCGGCCGAGCAGTACTTC
TRBV28	few	TRBD2	TRBJ2-7	CASSLYRTIAGEDEQYF	TGTGCCAGCAGTTTGTATCGAACCATAGCGGGAGAAGACGAGCAGTACTTC
TRBV7-8	few	.	TRBJ2-7	CASSLVSGNYEQYF	TGTGCCAGCAGCCTTGTTAGCGGAAACTACGAGCAGTACTTC
TRBV4-2	.	.	TRBJ1-2	CASSLTKFYGYTF	TGTGCCAGCAGCTTGACAAAATTCTATGGCTACACCTTC
TRBV6-2/TRBV6-3	.	.	TRBJ2-7	CASSYSRGYNEQYF	TGTGCCAGCAGTTACTCGAGGGGATACAATGAGCAGTACTTC
TRBV7-9	.	TRBD2	TRBJ2-7	CASRGGGAYEQYF	TGTGCCAGCCGGGGGGGAGGTGCCTACGAGCAGTACTTC
TRBV5-1	.	.	TRBJ2-6	CASRARNTGPGANVLTF	TGCGCCAGCAGAGCACGAAATACAGGGCCTGGGGCCAACGTCCTGACTTTC
TRBV5-1	once	.	TRBJ1-1	CASSLDGVGAFF	TGCGCCAGCAGCTTGGACGGGGTCGGGGCTTTCTTT